What follows is one TCR beta chain and its context. Repertoires were generated with immunoSEQ multiplex PCR, while TCRdb's copy carries only in-frame clones and drops some. The table lists around 500,000 clones, around nine tenths of them singletons. These data are taken from a study of blood T cell repertoires in COVID-19. For the study at large: The United States, Italy and Spain provided the acute and convalescent COVID-19 samples.

Sequenced material: PBMCs or T cells enriched from blood (not recorded which). This TCR derives from a woman in her forties who had recovered from COVID-19.

CDR3 nucleotides: TGTGCCAGTAGTATAAAAGGGGCCGTGCAAACAGATACGCAGTATTTT. Translation: CASSIKGAVQTDTQYF. This chain links TRBV19 with TRBJ2-3; perhaps TRBD1 as D (5 bases). V gave up 2 bases and J gave up 3 bases, with 15 bases separating them. Germline-derived CDR1 and CDR2 are LNHDA and SQIVND (reference sequence). The CDR3 sequence is 16 residues long.